Below, 18 T cell receptor beta chains from the same sample are listed, as sequenced in a study of response to subunit inactivated influenza vaccine (dated by TCRdb to 2017 to 2018). The receptor library was made with RT-PCR. TCRdb lists the instrument as Illumina HiSeq 2500. TCRdb handled the public reads itself, with Q25 trimming in fastp and clone calling in MiXCR, and kept productive beta chains. Rows are combined by CDR3 protein, so each entry shows the most common genes and DNA. The sample table holds about 160,000 distinct CDR3 sequences, of which approximately 11% were seen once. The top ten clonotypes cover roughly 12% of the sample. The sample's time point label, in plain terms: more than 40 days after influenza vaccine administration. The sequencing here drew on non-naive T cells sorted from PBMCs, taken roughly 48 days after vaccination. In the paper's terms, the cell subset or site label means: memory T cell fraction. Every receptor here comes from a man aged 50 to 60 who received an inactivated influenza vaccine. Donor details come from another sample of the same person, matched by shared clones.

Only a few counts were recorded for this clonotype. The genes are TRBV6-4 and TRBJ1-1, with TRBD1 matching over 8 bases. The CDR3 covers 16 residues. Trimming took 6 bases from V and 0 from J; bases not matched to a gene: 9. In germline, CDR1 is MRHNA, CDR2 SNTAGT. This CDR3 reads CASSLTGTGMNTEAFF. In nucleotides, the CDR3 is TGTGCCAGCAGCCTAACCGGGACAGGCATGAACACTGAAGCTTTCTTT.

In this sample, this clonotype turned up a few times. This rearrangement joins TRBV7-8 to TRBJ2-2, with 10 bases lining up with TRBD2. Germline values: CDR1 SGHVS, CDR2 FQNEAQ. The CDR3 length is 16 residues. Germline trimming cut 0 bases from V and 7 bases from J; bases unmatched to any gene: 5. This CDR3 reads CASSLALAGEIGELFF. Written as DNA, the CDR3 is TGTGCCAGCAGCTTAGCTCTAGCGGGAGAAATCGGGGAGCTGTTTTTT.

This clonotype was observed at least ten times. Here the CDR3 reads CSARGTEDYEQYF. The DNA for the CDR3 is TGCAGTGCTAGAGGGACAGAAGACTACGAGCAGTACTTC. The chain recombines TRBV20-1 with TRBJ2-7, with a weak D call TRBD1 (6 bases). V shed 1 base and J shed 3 bases, with 10 bases lying between them. CDR3 length: 13 amino acids. The germline CDR1 and CDR2 sequences are DFQATT and SNEGSKA (reference sequence).

This clonotype was seen more than once but under ten times. The CDR3 nucleotides are TGCAGCGTTGAACCAATGTTCGGGGGTGGCACAGATACGCAGTATTTT. Its translation: CSVEPMFGGGTDTQYF. The V and J genes are TRBV29-1 and TRBJ2-3, with D possibly being TRBD2 (6 bases). Germline CDR1 reads SQVTM; CDR2 reads ANQGSEA. The length of the CDR3 is 16 residues. V was clipped by 2 bases and J by 1 base, with 16 bases between them.

The chain uses TRBV11-2 and TRBJ1-2; D is unresolved. V lost 0 bases, J lost 0 bases, and 5 bases lay in between. The CDR3 spans 14 residues. Germline V gene sequence: CDR1 SGHAT, CDR2 FQNNGV. The CDR3 DNA reads as TGTGCCAGCAGCTTAGATAGAGCTAACTATGGCTACACCTTC. Encoded protein: CASSLDRANYGYTF.

The V gene is TRBV5-8, the J gene TRBJ2-3; possibly TRBD2 for D (5 bases). The CDR3 covers 14 residues. Germline V lookup: CDR1 SGHTS, CDR2 YDEGEE. The V and J ends lost 2 bases and 3 bases respectively, with 10 bases between them. CDR3 DNA: TGTGCCAGCAGCTTCCAGCCGGGGACAGATACGCAGTATTTT. Translated, it gives CASSFQPGTDTQYF.

This sequence joins TRBV7-9 and TRBJ2-2; possibly TRBD1 for D (5 bases). V lost 7 bases and J lost 7, with 13 bases in between. CDR3 length: 13 amino acids. CDR1 is SEHNR, CDR2 FQNEAQ, per germline (reference sequence). CDR3: CASMKGSIGELFF. For the CDR3, the DNA is TGTGCCAGCATGAAGGGGTCGATCGGGGAGCTGTTTTTT.

In its sample, this clonotype was seen many times. The rearrangement uses TRBV5-1 and TRBJ2-7; 9 bases map to TRBD1. Germline V CDR1 and CDR2: SGHRS, YFSETQ. The junction had 10 bases not matched to a gene; V was cut back by 5 bases and J by 4 bases. The CDR3 runs to 15 residues. This CDR3 reads CASSSHPDRGYEQYF. The CDR3 nucleotides are TGCGCCAGCAGTTCCCACCCGGACAGGGGTTACGAGCAGTACTTC.

The J gene is TRBJ2-7, the V gene TRBV20-1; no definite D call. Trimming shortened V by 1 base and J by 1 base, and 14 bases separated the two germline ends. Germline values: CDR1 DFQATT, CDR2 SNEGSKA (reference sequence). CDR3 size: 15 residues. This chain's CDR3 is CSARGTLRSSYEQYF. As DNA, the CDR3 is TGCAGTGCTAGAGGTACCTTAAGGAGTTCCTACGAGCAGTACTTC.

There are a few counts of this clonotype. The V and J genes are TRBV20-1 and TRBJ2-5, with D maybe TRBD1 (6 bases). CDR3 length: 12 residues. Germline V lookup: CDR1 DFQATT, CDR2 SNEGSKA (reference sequence). V shed 6 bases and J shed 5 bases, with 13 bases lying between them. The CDR3 reads CSAHRDTETQYF. The DNA for the CDR3 is TGCAGTGCCCACCGGGACACTGAGACCCAGTACTTC.

The V and J genes are TRBV30 and TRBJ1-2; TRBD1 might be the D (5 bases). Germline values: CDR1 GTSNPN, CDR2 SVGIG (reference sequence). The germline V and J ends were trimmed by 0 bases and 10 bases, with 18 bases remaining between them. The CDR3 runs to 14 residues. CDR3 sequence reads: CAWSVPGLPIDYTF. The CDR3 DNA sequence: TGTGCCTGGAGTGTTCCGGGGCTACCTATTGACTACACCTTC. The variable domain in full, completed from reference TRBV30 and TRBJ1-2, reads SQTIHQWPATLVQPVGSPLSLECTVEGTSNPNLYWYRQAAGRGLQLLFYSVGIGQISSEVPQNLSASRPQDRQFILSSKKLLLSDSGFYLCAWSVPGLPIDYTFGSGTRLTVV.

Many counts were recorded for this clonotype. The V call is TRBV3-1, the J call TRBJ2-1, with D hard to call. V was shortened by 4 bases and J by 10 bases, with 11 bases between the two germline ends. The germline V gene encodes CDR1 LGHDT and CDR2 YNNKEL (reference sequence). This CDR3 has 12 amino acids. CDR3 in DNA: TGTGCCAGCAGCCTCCAGGTCACCGAGCAGTTCTTC. Translating gives CASSLQVTEQFF.

The chain recombines TRBV2 with TRBJ1-5; possibly TRBD1 for D (5 bases). Trimming cost V 8 bases and J 2 bases, with 13 bases left between them. Germline CDR1 SNHLY, CDR2 FYNNEI. The CDR3 contains 14 residues. CDR3 sequence: CASGGQGRNQPQHF. DNA of the CDR3: TGTGCCAGCGGCGGGCAGGGTCGCAATCAGCCCCAGCATTTT.

The chain's CDR3 is CASSLWTGERHQPQHF. The CDR3 DNA follows: TGTGCCAGCAGCCTTTGGACAGGGGAAAGACATCAGCCCCAGCATTTT. The V gene is TRBV3-1, the J gene TRBJ1-5; TRBD1 agrees at 9 bases. Germline-derived CDR1 and CDR2 are LGHDT and YNNKEL (reference sequence). This CDR3 has 16 residues. Unmatched junction bases numbered 9, after V lost 4 bases and J lost 5 bases.

This clonotype was detected ten times or more. The rearrangement uses TRBV27 and TRBJ2-1; the match to TRBD2 covers 10 bases. Trimming at V came to 10 bases and at J to 3 bases, leaving 6 bases not matched to a gene. Germline assignment: CDR1 MNHEY and CDR2 SMNVEV (reference sequence). This CDR3 has 14 residues. Written as DNA, the CDR3 is TGTGCCACCGCGGGACTAGCGAGCTACAATGAGCAGTTCTTC. Translated, it gives CATAGLASYNEQFF.

The sample holds many counts of this clonotype. The gene calls are TRBV9 and TRBJ2-6, with 8 bases identical to TRBD1. The CDR3 sequence is 17 residues long. Germline CDR1 SGDLS, CDR2 YYNGEE. V shed 1 base, J shed 4 bases, and the junction held 7 bases outside the gene matches. For the CDR3, the DNA is TGTGCCAGCAGCGTATCGACAGGGGCTTCAGGGGCCAACGTCCTGACTTTC. This codes for CASSVSTGASGANVLTF. Variable domain in full (rest from reference TRBV9 and TRBJ2-6): DSGVTQTPKHLITATGQRVTLRCSPRSGDLSVYWYQQSLDQGLQFLIQYYNGEERAKGNILERFSAQQFPDLHSELNLSSLELGDSALYFCASSVSTGASGANVLTFGAGSRLTVL.

This clonotype was recorded at least ten times. V gene TRBV7-2 combines with J gene TRBJ1-2; D gene ambiguous. This CDR3 has 11 amino acids. Trimming removed 1 base from V and 4 bases from J, with 1 base in between. CDR1 and CDR2 from the germline V gene are SGHTA and FQGNSA. The CDR3 loop reads CASSLVYGYTF. The CDR3 bases are TGTGCCAGCAGCTTAGTCTATGGCTACACCTTC.

CDR3 DNA sequence: TGTGCCAGCAGTTTCGGTTTCGGGATGGGACAGCCCCAGCATTTT. As protein: CASSFGFGMGQPQHF. The chain is built from TRBV28 and TRBJ1-5; no reliable D call. The CDR3 covers 15 residues. V lost 3 bases and J 7 bases, leaving 16 bases between the germline ends. The germline gives CDR1 MDHEN, CDR2 SYDVKM.